This T cell receptor beta chain was recorded in a study of blood T cell repertoires in COVID-19. CDR1 is SGDLS, CDR2 YYNGEE, per germline. The CDR3 loop spans 16 amino acids. The J segment lost 2 bases and the V segment lost 0 bases, leaving 3 bases of the junction unmatched. Self-reported history from a screening survey and questionnaire set each donor's cohort. What the recovered Cohort 3 donors had was two negative PCRs, clearance, or symptom resolution. The repertoire was sequenced with immunoSEQ multiplex PCR; TCRdb's copy has only in-frame clones and lacks some. The data show 490,000 or so clones, more than 85% seen once.

This receptor was identified in a woman aged 55-69 years who had recovered from COVID-19. The rearrangement uses TRBV9 and TRBJ2-1, with TRBD1 matching over 9 bases. Source material: PBMCs or T cells enriched from blood (not recorded which). CDR3: CASSVAGQGAYNEQFF. The CDR3 DNA follows: TGTGCCAGCAGCGTAGCGGGACAGGGAGCCTACAATGAGCAGTTCTTC. The full variable domain, with the rest looked up from reference TRBV9 and TRBJ2-1, is DSGVTQTPKHLITATGQRVTLRCSPRSGDLSVYWYQQSLDQGLQFLIQYYNGEERAKGNILERFSAQQFPDLHSELNLSSLELGDSALYFCASSVAGQGAYNEQFFGPGTRLTVL.